This TCR beta chain appears in the sequencing data of a study of blood T cell repertoires in COVID-19 (dated by TCRdb to between 2020 and 2021). At the level of the whole study: Collaborator samples came from the United States, Italy and Spain and covered acute and convalescent phases of COVID-19. The material from the prospective study consisted of cDNA or gDNA derived from T cells, B-cell-depleted T cells, or PBMCs. The dataset comprised deeply sampled blood TCRbeta repertoires from subjects exposed to, actively infected with, or recovered from COVID-19. A freely available public database, intended as a resource for researchers studying the immune response to SARS-CoV-2, is where the repertoires were released. Samples came from the ongoing ImmuneRACE study (first 160 participants) plus 1,254 subjects from 6 global collaborators. The sample metadata nearly always contained a de-identified subject ID, COVID-19 status, age in years and sex. HLA class I and class II types, where available, came from metadata supplied by the sample provider rather than from assay-based typing. The full study reports these points: How much clinical and demographic metadata was included differed by source and by participant, and the metadata was provided uncurated.

Concerning this clone: Its antigen target is currently unknown. Nothing much larger sits one base from this clone, and base qualities are not available.

Each collaborating institution followed its own protocols to collect whole blood in K2EDTA tubes. For TCRbeta analysis, collaborators shipped samples in one of three forms: frozen whole blood, isolated PBMCs, or DNA extracted from either of those sample types. V is shortened by 1 base, J by 6 bases, and the region joining them spans 13 bases. From a lookup of the germline V gene (reference sequence), CDR1 and CDR2 are GTSNPN and SVGIG. The CDR3 contains 13 residues, cysteine and phenylalanine counted. The entry retains the CDR3 DNA only, 39 bases that are in frame from base 1. TCRbeta CDR3 regions were amplified from genomic DNA by means of the immunoSEQ Assay, a bias-controlled multiplex PCR. Concerning the study's data processing: The number of nucleated cells in each sample was estimated from the amplification of reference gene primers within the assay. To quantify the absolute abundance of each unique TCRbeta CDR3 rearrangement, sequence reads were collapsed and filtered. For each sample, productive Simpson clonality was calculated by taking the square root of Simpson's diversity index across productive rearrangements. Entries here come from immuneACCESS through TCRdb and include only in-frame sequences with V and J called. Some clones fail to appear in such tables; in the studies checked, an unresolved V gene covers under half of the shortfall, and the cause of the remainder is unknown. V and J calls and clone size are those listed in that table; D and trimming were worked out from the DNA. The sample data list 95,000 to 100,000 clones, and 85% of these were observed just once. The ten largest clonotypes hold 1.5% to 2% of the sample.

The clonotype was recovered from a woman aged 65 to 85 with active or convalescent COVID-19. The V and J genes are TRBV30 and TRBJ2-7; the D segment could be TRBD2, given 7 matching bases. The sequenced sample was peripheral blood. The sequenced DNA is TGTGCCTGGAGTGCGGGCCGGGGGGCCGAGCAGTACTTC. Its coded protein is CAWSAGRGAEQYF.